This entry is about one TCR beta chain. Its antigen remains unidentified. Base qualities are not recorded, but no much larger clone differs from it by a single base. TCRbeta CDR3 regions were amplified from genomic DNA using the immunoSEQ Assay, a bias-controlled multiplex PCR. On the study's bioinformatics: Within the assay, amplification of reference gene primers was used to estimate how many nucleated cells each sample contained. To quantify the absolute abundance of each unique TCRbeta CDR3 rearrangement, sequence reads were collapsed and filtered. Productive Simpson clonality was computed per sample as the square root of Simpson's diversity index over productive rearrangements. Held by TCRdb, this immuneACCESS table contains in-frame sequences only and omits some clones. Under half of the omission traces to an unresolved V gene where checked; the cause of the rest is unknown. The DNA was the basis for D and trimming; V, J and clone size are from that table. The sample contains about 140,000 clones, around 89% of them found a single time. The ten largest account for 2.5% to 3% of the sample.

This specimen belongs to a study of blood T cell repertoires in COVID-19 (dated by TCRdb to about 2020). Background on the whole study: The collaborator samples originated in the United States, Italy and Spain and spanned the acute and convalescent phases of COVID-19. A de-identified subject ID, COVID-19 status, age in years and sex were almost always included in the sample metadata. The repertoires were released in a freely available public database intended as a resource for research on the immune response to SARS-CoV-2. Deeply sampled blood TCRbeta repertoires from subjects exposed to, actively infected with, or recovered from COVID-19 were included in the dataset. Where available, HLA class I and class II types were obtained from metadata supplied by the sample provider rather than from assay-based typing. The prospective study material was composed of cDNA or gDNA derived from T cells, B-cell-depleted T cells, or PBMCs. Samples were obtained from the ongoing ImmuneRACE study (first 160 participants) and from 950 to 1,500 subjects provided by 6 global collaborators. What the authors observed across the whole study: Clinical and demographic metadata were provided uncurated, with the amount varying by source and participant.

One collaborating source in Seattle enrolled patients while the patients were actively infected and followed the patients over time throughout the course of disease. Collaborating institutions collected whole blood in K2EDTA tubes following their own protocols. For TCRbeta analysis, collaborator samples were shipped as frozen whole blood, as isolated PBMCs, or as DNA extracted from either sample type. From a lookup of the germline V gene, CDR1 and CDR2 are MGHRA and YSYEKL. The V end loses 4 bases and the J end loses 0 bases, and a stretch of 9 bases separates them. The CDR3 contains 15 residues, cysteine and phenylalanine counted. The kept DNA is CDR3 alone, 45 bases in frame from the first base.

The sequencing input was peripheral blood. The V and J segments used are TRBV4-1 and TRBJ1-4, with no confidently assigned D gene. The source is a human donor with COVID-19, enrolled during active disease. The donor label of this sample is uncertain. The CDR3: CASSPPGATNEKLFF. The DNA sequence is given as TGCGCCAGCAGCCCCCCGGGTGCAACTAATGAAAAACTGTTTTTT.